The T cell receptor (beta chain) described here comes from a study of cytomegalovirus exposure and HLA in healthy donors (dated by TCRdb to the late 2010s). In the study overall: An earlier analysis of roughly 610 of the donors reported under 300 Gb of sequence data and approximately 120 million unique TCR beta sequences obtained from around 190 million T cells. An early release covering about 600 HLA-typed donors comprised about 320 gigabases of sequencing data and roughly 85 million unique TCR sequences. Of the roughly 400 genotyped donors, 80% to 90% were placed in the genetic ancestry cluster associated with self-reported Caucasian donors. The study aimed to test whether cataloging public T cell receptors could reveal signatures of past pathogen exposure. The study profiled the T cell repertoires of about 720 subjects by immunosequencing and related them to cytomegalovirus serostatus. In addition to the first cohort of about 650 subjects, a separate validation cohort of 120 different subjects was used. To predict cytomegalovirus infection status, the study brought together high-throughput TCR immunosequencing, statistical association of individual TCRs with disease status, and machine learning. A later analysis re-analyzed previously published TCR beta repertoires from 660 or so donors and added high-resolution HLA genotyping to study TCR occurrence patterns. Rather than using new phenotypic data, the later analysis identified candidate immune exposures from TCR beta sequences and from how often those sequences occurred across donors. In an earlier analysis of over 550 of the donors, high-throughput TCR beta sequencing was used to judge whether each TCR beta V gene segment behaved as functional or pseudogenic. Alongside the repertoire data, information on donor age, sex, ethnicity and CMV serostatus was compiled. A later genetic analysis used genome-wide SNP genotypes for about 55% of the 666 donors, treating that subset as a discovery cohort. All discovery cohort repertoires had been generated on a single sequencing platform. HLA typing covered class I and class II loci at four-digit resolution. Typing coverage differed by locus: A, B, C, DRB1 and DQB1 were typed in roughly 620-630 donors, DQA1 in about 500, DPA1 in 600 to 610, and DPB1 in 472. Roughly five DR-DQ haplotypes were handled as single units for association and clustering, since linkage in the cohort was strong. Across about 370 genotyped donors of the cohort, an average of approximately 240,000 unique TCR beta nucleotide sequences per donor were sequenced, and approximately 17% of those sequences were non-productive.

The paper's findings and limits, for the study overall: At a false discovery rate of 0.05, a later analysis linked 15,000 to 20,000 TCR beta sequences to specific HLA alleles. According to a later analysis, parvovirus B19, influenza, CMV and Epstein-Barr virus appeared linked to several top co-occurrence clusters. According to a later analysis, most CMV-associated TCR beta chains appeared to be HLA-restricted, and the HLA associations seemed to be driven largely by CMV exposure. Cytomegalovirus status was reported to be diagnosed by the classifier with high specificity and sensitivity in both the original and validation cohorts. In a later analysis, HLA-associated TCR beta chains showed more clonal expansion and lower generation probabilities than non-associated chains that were equally common. In an earlier analysis of about 540 of the donors, most TCR beta V segments were observed in productive rearrangements about 90% or about 30% of the time, broadly matching IMGT annotations. The authors suggested that the approach could potentially be extended to other disease states and immunological phenotypes. Because some donors lacked HLA typing at each locus, the association tests relied only on the typed subset. A further reported finding was that TCR beta sequences accurately predicted the HLA-A and HLA-B alleles for most subjects in the first cohort. Correlated functional status among segregating V segments might be attributable to linkage disequilibrium, but an unknown experimental factor could not be ruled out. The study listed 150 to 200 TCR beta chains as associated with cytomegalovirus. Three of the identified cytomegalovirus-associated TCR beta chains were confirmed in vitro to be specific for cytomegalovirus antigens. CMV serostatus was the only immune exposure information available for the cohort. Because counts were too low, seventeen rarely observed V segments, including chromosome 9 orphons, were excluded from the earlier analysis of 587 of the donors. A cluster of highly shared sequence variants was judged likely to represent a technical artifact of the sequencing pipeline. A later genetic analysis associated a missense DCLRE1C variant with V-gene and J-gene trimming of TCR beta chains, and an independent cohort replicated the association. Roughly uniform sequencing depth across donors was assumed in presence/absence analyses, although this assumption may not hold. The cohort was sequenced for TCR beta chains only, and without alpha or paired-chain data the features that could be detected were limited. Compared with the approximately 720-donor mean, donors in an Asian-associated ancestry cluster had fewer N-insertions in productive TCRs, according to a later genetic analysis. A later analysis found that TCR association rates varied across HLA loci, with DRB1 alleles showing the most associated TCRs and HLA-C alleles the fewest. Across donors, most TCR sequences were observed very rarely, whereas some public TCRs were present in many individuals. When HLA alleles, especially DR and DQ, strongly co-occurred, TCR associations were difficult to assign to individual alleles.

This clone was seen only once. The clone's antigen remains unknown. Per-base qualities were not stored, and no clone one base away is much larger. In total, around 600 healthy bone marrow donors made up the cohort. At the time of sampling, every cohort member was nominally healthy, though immune exposures that went unrecorded were likely present. The donor tested CMV seronegative and was one of the 352 seronegative cohort members. A peripheral blood sample was collected from each donor, and TCR beta sequencing was performed on peripheral blood mononuclear cells. The Qiagen DNeasy Blood Extraction Kit was used to extract genomic DNA from the blood cell samples. The library relied on the immunoSEQ multiplex PCR assay. For the multiplex PCR, a mixture combining 60 forward primers for TCR Vbeta segments and 13 reverse primers for TCR Jbeta segments was used. The CDR3 region of rearranged TCR beta genes was amplified from genomic DNA by a multiplex PCR assay. The Illumina HiSeq System was used to sequence the amplified TCR beta libraries as 87-base-pair reads. In the authors' own workflow: In a later analysis, approximately 74 million unique TCR beta chains were counted across the roughly 610 repertoires, and roughly 11 million of these chains were shared by at least two donors. To remove PCR and sequencing errors, raw reads were error-corrected and collapsed into unique sequences using a nearest-neighbor algorithm that merged closely related sequences. CDR3 sequences were aligned to IMGT reference sequences to assign V, D and J gene segments. For a sequence to be retained, a match of at least six nucleotides was required to both a V gene segment and a J gene segment. Rearrangements were classified as productive when the CDR3 lacked stop codons and remained in frame with V and J, and all other rearrangements were classified as non-productive. Following IMGT convention, CDR3 was defined as the stretch from the second conserved V-encoded cysteine up to the conserved J-encoded phenylalanine. The earlier analysis of 587 of the donors excluded sequences that lacked an unambiguous match to a single V gene segment. In an earlier analysis of some 590 of the donors, V segments were called functional above 56.7% productive rearrangements and were called segregating when the between-donor standard deviation exceeded 5%. A statistical classification framework was built for diagnosing cytomegalovirus status from the catalog of TCR beta chain sequences. A later analysis assigned V and J genes by comparing TCR nucleotide sequences with IMGT/GENE-DB human TR gene sequences. Using the TCRdist pipeline, a later analysis assigned CDR3 sequences along with most-parsimonious VDJ recombination scenarios. In a later analysis, each TCR beta chain was defined by its CDR3 amino acid sequence together with its V-gene family, and reads without a unique V-gene family were excluded. In a later analysis, approximately 640 highly shared, low-generation-probability nucleotide sequences were removed to address suspected cross-contamination and a sequencing artifact. In a later analysis, a clonal expansion index for each public chain was calculated from normalized within-repertoire ranks of inferred template counts. In a later analysis, generation probabilities were computed with a VDJ recombination model fitted to out-of-frame rearrangements, and the resulting probabilities were checked against IGoR. A later analysis scored TCR-TCR, TCR-HLA and TCR-CMV co-occurrence with hypergeometric tests, applying a repertoire-size bias correction to TCR pairs. In a later analysis, false discovery rates were estimated by permuting HLA or CMV assignments 20 times. In a later analysis, co-occurring TCRs were grouped using DBSCAN, and TCRdist sequence similarity was added for clustering within HLA-allele-positive subsets. Repertoires with fewer than 30,000 or more than 120,000 public chains, plus five repertoires with anomalous nucleotide sharing, were excluded from co-occurrence clustering. The source is immuneACCESS, and TCRdb retained only in-frame sequences with V and J called. Part of the clones is not carried over; for the studies checked, unresolved V genes explain less than half of this, and the remainder is unexplained. The V and J calls and the clone size are those of that table, but D and trimming were determined from the DNA. Present in this sample are approximately 220,000 clones, over 65% of which were seen just once. Together, the top ten hold under 0.8% of the sample.

The sequence was obtained from a man aged 18 to 30 in good health and CMV-seronegative. What was sequenced was PBMCs.

The CDR3: CASRGTGKEPQHF. In nucleotide form, the sequence is TGTGCCAGCAGAGGGACAGGGAAGGAGCCCCAGCATTTT. The receptor chain draws on TRBV6-5 and TRBJ1-5; 9 bases in the middle match TRBD1. From the germline V gene, CDR1 is MNHEY and CDR2 is SVGAGI. Taken from cysteine to phenylalanine, the CDR3 has 13 residues. The read is trimmed to its CDR3 DNA, 39 bases read in frame from base 1. At the junction V is shortened by 6 bases and J by 8 bases; bases outside the gene matches: 5.